This is a list of T cell receptor beta chains from one sample in a study of shared clonotypes between healthy human individuals. TCRdb keeps only in-frame clones here, not all; method: immunoSEQ multiplex PCR. The sample shows about 2.2 million clones, just under 95% of them seen only once. The sequenced material came from naive CD8+ T cells from PBMCs. The source of these receptors is a man aged 18 to 29 in good health. Some clones in this sample may be carry-over from other donors' samples. Each CDR3 is given with its conserved first and last residue. D genes are given only for firm matches. Clone size is stated in some rows and not others, as once, few, many or a class when expanded.

TRBV5-1,TRBJ2-5,TRBD1,.,TGCGCCAGCAGCCCCGGACAGGGGGCTCGAGAGACCCAGTACTTC,CASSPGQGARETQYF
TRBV14,TRBJ2-1,.,.,TGTGCCAGCAGCAGTGTTGGTAGGGGCTACAATGAGCAGTTCTTC,CASSSVGRGYNEQFF
TRBV9,TRBJ2-2,.,once,TGTGCCAGCAGCGTTCTAGCGACCGGGGAGCTGTTTTTT,CASSVLATGELFF
TRBV7-9,TRBJ2-5,.,.,TGTGCCAGCAGCTCCCGGGACCCTCAAGAGACCCAGTACTTC,CASSSRDPQETQYF
TRBV28,TRBJ2-7,TRBD1,once,TGTGCCAGCAGTACCCGGGACAGGGGCACCTACGAGCAGTACTTC,CASSTRDRGTYEQYF
TRBV19,TRBJ2-7,.,few,TGTGCCAGTAGTATAACACTCGCGATCGAGCAGTACTTC,CASSITLAIEQYF
TRBV21-1,TRBJ2-7,.,.,TGTGCCAGCAGCGGGACATTGAGCTCCTACGAGCAGTACTTC,CASSGTLSSYEQYF
TRBV6-5,TRBJ1-4,.,.,TGTGCCAGCAGTTTAATCTGGGACCGGGGTGGAGAAAAACTGTTTTTT,CASSLIWDRGGEKLFF
TRBV14,TRBJ1-2,TRBD1,once,TGTGCCAGCAGCCAAGGGACAGGGGGAATTTATGGCTACACCTTC,CASSQGTGGIYGYTF
TRBV27,TRBJ2-1,.,.,TGTGCCAGCAGTGTGGTCGTTCGAGCCCGACGGAATGAGCAGTTCTTC,CASSVVVRARRNEQFF
TRBV29-1,TRBJ2-4,.,.,TGCAGCGTGACGCAGATGGCCAAAAACATTCAGTACTTC,CSVTQMAKNIQYF
TRBV30,TRBJ2-1,TRBD2,.,TGTGCCTGGATAGTCAGGGGCGCGGGAGGGCCGGAGAATGAGCAGTTCTTC,CAWIVRGAGGPENEQFF
TRBV4-3,TRBJ2-7,.,.,TGCGCCAGCAGCCAGGGCAGGGCCTACGAGCAGTACTTC,CASSQGRAYEQYF
TRBV11-2,TRBJ2-7,.,.,TGTGCCAGCAGCTTAAACTGGATGACCTACGAGCAGTACTTC,CASSLNWMTYEQYF
TRBV29-1,TRBJ2-7,TRBD1,.,TGCAGCGCGACGCAGGGGGCGCGGTACGAGCAGTACTTC,CSATQGARYEQYF
TRBV28,TRBJ2-6,.,.,TGTGCCAGCAGTTTATCGGTCTCTGGGGCCAACGTCCTGACTTTC,CASSLSVSGANVLTF
TRBV29-1,TRBJ1-3,.,.,TGCAGCGCCAGGCTGGGGGCTGCTGGAAACACCATATATTTT,CSARLGAAGNTIYF
TRBV11-2,TRBJ2-7,.,.,TGTGCCAGCAGCTTCGCGGGCTCCTACGAGCAGTACTTC,CASSFAGSYEQYF
TRBV4-2,TRBJ1-6,TRBD1,once,TGTGCCAGCAGCCACGGACAGGGAGGGAGTTCACCCCTCCACTTT,CASSHGQGGSSPLHF
TRBV7-2,TRBJ1-1,TRBD1,.,TGTGCCAGCAGCTTAGTGGTTAGGGGGCGAGGGACTGAAGCTTTCTTT,CASSLVVRGRGTEAFF
TRBV27,TRBJ2-7,TRBD2,.,TGTGCCAGCAGTTACCTGGGAGGGGCGACGTACGAGCAGTACTTC,CASSYLGGATYEQYF
TRBV19,TRBJ2-7,TRBD1,.,TGTGCCAGTCAGGACAGGGGAATTACCGAGCAGTACTTC,CASQDRGITEQYF
TRBV9,TRBJ2-3,.,.,TGTGCCAGCAGCGCACCCCACGGAGGGGGGGCCACAGATACGCAGTATTTT,CASSAPHGGGATDTQYF
TRBV6-5,TRBJ2-1,TRBD2,.,TGTGCCAGCAGTCCAAGCGGGACCCCCTACAATGAGCAGTTCTTC,CASSPSGTPYNEQFF
TRBV2,TRBJ1-4,.,once,TGTGCCAGCAGTGTTGGCACCTCTTATAATGAAAAACTGTTTTTT,CASSVGTSYNEKLFF
TRBV10-1,TRBJ2-1,.,.,TGCGCCAGCAGTGACGGTACTTACAATGAGCAGTTCTTC,CASSDGTYNEQFF
TRBV7-9,TRBJ1-1,.,.,TGTGCCAGCAAATTTGTACACACTGAAGCTTTCTTT,CASKFVHTEAFF
TRBV15,TRBJ2-1,.,.,TGTGCCACCAGCAGGAGGGACAATGAGCAGTTCTTC,CATSRRDNEQFF
TRBV21-1,TRBJ2-1,.,.,TGTGCCAGCAGCCTCCGCGGCTATGAGCAGTTCTTC,CASSLRGYEQFF
TRBV27,TRBJ2-1,.,.,TGTGCCAGCAGTTTTACCCAGAGCTCCTACAATGAGCAGTTCTTC,CASSFTQSSYNEQFF
TRBV9,TRBJ1-5,TRBD1,.,TGTGCCAGCAGCGCCGGGACAGGGAGGCGCAATCAGCCCCAGCATTTT,CASSAGTGRRNQPQHF
TRBV18,TRBJ2-1,.,.,TGTGCCAGCTCACCAGCGGGACCCAATGAGCAGTTCTTC,CASSPAGPNEQFF
TRBV7-6,TRBJ2-2,TRBD2,.,TGTGCCAGCAGCTTGCCGTCGGGGGGATCTAACACCGGGGAGCTGTTTTTT,CASSLPSGGSNTGELFF
TRBV2,TRBJ2-3,.,few,TGTGCCAGCAGTGACACAGATACGCAGTATTTT,CASSDTDTQYF
TRBV10-3,TRBJ1-1,.,.,TGTGCCATCAGTGATGTTACAGGGCGTATGAACACTGAAGCTTTCTTT,CAISDVTGRMNTEAFF
TRBV10-3,TRBJ1-1,TRBD1,few,TGTGCCATCAGTGATGGGACAGGGTGGTCTGAAGCTTTCTTT,CAISDGTGWSEAFF
TRBV27,TRBJ2-2,.,few,TGTGCCAGCAGTTGGGGCACCGGGGAGCTGTTTTTT,CASSWGTGELFF
TRBV7-9,TRBJ2-1,.,.,TGTGCCAGCAGCTCTGGATACCCTGGAAATGAGCAGTTCTTC,CASSSGYPGNEQFF
TRBV4-1,TRBJ2-1,TRBD2,once,TGCGCCAGCAGCCAGACTAGCGGGAGGGCCGGTGAGCAGTTCTTC,CASSQTSGRAGEQFF
TRBV2,TRBJ2-7,.,.,TGTGCCAGCAGTGAACCGGCGGAACTCTACGAGCAGTACTTC,CASSEPAELYEQYF
TRBV15,TRBJ2-1,.,.,TGTGCCACCAGCAGAGGCCTACAAGTCCCCGACAATGAGCAGTTCTTC,CATSRGLQVPDNEQFF